This T cell receptor beta chain was sequenced for a study of beta chain features in type 1 diabetes. Overall study context: When patients were set against healthy donors, age, gender and cell yields were similar.

The CDR3 is 13 amino acids. Germline V gene lookup returns CDR1 LNHDA and CDR2 SQIVND (reference sequence). The V and J ends lost 5 bases and 6 bases respectively, with 13 bases between them. Findings and limits, study-wide: VDJ junctions from patients with type 1 diabetes contained fewer insertions and more deletions. All four CD4+ subsets of Type 1 diabetes patients contained TCRB CDR3s that were moderately but significantly shorter.

Comment on this clone: No antigen is known for it.

Reverse transcription of all isolated RNA meant that expressed TCRB transcripts were sequenced. Assay used: immunoSEQ multiplex PCR; TCRdb lists only in-frame clones, some missing. The sample holds under 350,000 clones, roughly an eighth seen once. Stem cell-like memory, regulatory, central memory and naive CD4+ cells were sorted via CD45RO/CCR7/CD25/CD127/CD95/CD27. This clonotype was obtained from a man aged 30 to 45 with type 1 diabetes. Specimen: naive CD4+ T cells from blood. This chain links TRBV19 with TRBJ1-1; no reliable D call. The CDR3 DNA reads TGTGCCAGTAGTCGCCTAGACCATGCTGAAGCTTTCTTT. This sequence encodes CASSRLDHAEAFF.